This T cell receptor (beta chain) was obtained from a study of OX40 agonist ivuxolimab in advanced cancers. Study-level findings and limits: Clones of CD4+ and CD8+ blood T cells grew by week 6 at doses of 0.1 to 3.0 mg/kg.

The assay was immunoSEQ multiplex PCR, and TCRdb's table has in-frame clones only and misses some. The top ten clones hold about 1.6% of a sample with roughly 93,000 clones, under 95% of them seen once. Worth noting for this clone: Its antigen is as yet unknown.

Germline CDR1 SGHTA, CDR2 FQGNSA. V dropped 4 bases and J dropped 4 bases, with 12 bases sitting between them. CDR3 size: 14 residues. This receptor was obtained from an adult with an advanced solid tumor such as melanoma, head and neck, liver or kidney cancer. Sequences were derived from CD4+ or CD8+ T cells sorted from blood, sampled in a trial of the OX40 agonist ivuxolimab. V is TRBV7-2 and J is TRBJ2-3; D may be TRBD2 (6 bases). The CDR3 sequence is CASSSQGGADTQYF. CDR3 nucleotides: TGTGCCAGCAGCTCCCAGGGAGGCGCAGATACGCAGTATTTT. The whole variable domain, filled in from reference TRBV7-2 and TRBJ2-3, reads GAGVSQSPSNKVTEKGKDVELRCDPISGHTALYWYRQSLGQGLEFLIYFQGNSAPDKSGLPSDRFSAERTGGSVSTLTIQRTQQEDSAVYLCASSSQGGADTQYFGPGTRLTVL.